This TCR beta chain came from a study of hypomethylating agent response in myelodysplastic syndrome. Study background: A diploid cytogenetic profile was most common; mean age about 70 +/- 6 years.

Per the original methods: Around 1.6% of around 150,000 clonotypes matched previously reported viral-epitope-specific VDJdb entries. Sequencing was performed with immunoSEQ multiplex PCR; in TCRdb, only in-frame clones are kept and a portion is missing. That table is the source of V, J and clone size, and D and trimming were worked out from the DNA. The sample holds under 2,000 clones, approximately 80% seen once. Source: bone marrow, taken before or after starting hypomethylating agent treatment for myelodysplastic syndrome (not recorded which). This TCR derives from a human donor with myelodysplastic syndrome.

The CDR3 here is CASSSTGTQPQHF. DNA for the CDR3: TGTGCCAGCAGCTCAACAGGGACTCAGCCCCAGCATTTT. This rearrangement joins TRBV27 to TRBJ1-5; D may be TRBD1 (6 bases). Germline V lookup: CDR1 MNHEY, CDR2 SMNVEV (reference sequence). The CDR3 totals 13 residues. V was cut by 6 bases and J by 6 bases, with 12 bases left in between.